Sequencing of this T cell receptor (beta chain) was carried out in a study of blood T cell repertoires in COVID-19. About the research overall: Specimens from acute and convalescent COVID-19 originated in the United States, Italy and Spain. Sources were T cells, B-cell-depleted T cells, or PBMCs; the material itself was cDNA or gDNA.

Authors' data handling: It was from reference gene primer amplification that nucleated cell counts were estimated. The method was immunoSEQ multiplex PCR; TCRdb's version includes in-frame clones alone and lacks a portion of them. Clone size and V and J calls were adopted from that table, with D and trimming inferred from the DNA. The table shows hundreds of thousands of clones, with around 87% occurring only once. Study members were between roughly 18 and 100 years old and lived in some 22 US regions. Germline CDR1 is MNHEY and CDR2 is SMNVEV (reference sequence). This CDR3 region has 14 residues. V lost 2 bases to trimming and J lost 0 bases, with 8 bases between them.

The chain is built from TRBV27 and TRBJ2-7; D ambiguous. What was sequenced was PBMCs or T cells enriched from blood (not recorded which). The receptor was isolated from a man between 40 and 49 years old in a cohort exposed to, infected with or recovered from COVID-19 (not recorded which). The DNA for the CDR3 is TGTGCCAGCAGTTTACCAGGTTCCTCCTACGAGCAGTACTTC. It is translated as CASSLPGSSYEQYF.